This TCR beta chain appears in the sequencing data of a study of blood T cells in healthy people across ages. Study results and limitations: TCR beta diversity correlated strongly with naive T cell percentage.

As for this clonotype: Its antigen is still unknown.

CDR3 length equals 14 residues. A second PCR, run for roughly 7 to 11 cycles, used a sample-barcoded 5' primer plus a J-beta primer mix. TCRdb reprocessed the 5' RACE reads via MiXCR and lists one record per CDR3 protein. The sample has 650,000 or so distinct CDR3 sequences; over 40% are singletons. The rearrangement joins TRBV21-1 to TRBJ2-4; TRBD1, as called in the table, went unchecked against the DNA. The end of the DNA aligns better with TRBJ2-7, so the J call may be wrong. TRBV21-1 is a pseudogene segment. The sequenced sample consisted of blood. The receptor was isolated from a woman older than 75 in good health. CDR3: CASSKTGAGSEQYF. For the CDR3, the DNA is TGTGCCAGCAGCAAGACAGGGGCGGGTTCCGAGCAGTACTTC.